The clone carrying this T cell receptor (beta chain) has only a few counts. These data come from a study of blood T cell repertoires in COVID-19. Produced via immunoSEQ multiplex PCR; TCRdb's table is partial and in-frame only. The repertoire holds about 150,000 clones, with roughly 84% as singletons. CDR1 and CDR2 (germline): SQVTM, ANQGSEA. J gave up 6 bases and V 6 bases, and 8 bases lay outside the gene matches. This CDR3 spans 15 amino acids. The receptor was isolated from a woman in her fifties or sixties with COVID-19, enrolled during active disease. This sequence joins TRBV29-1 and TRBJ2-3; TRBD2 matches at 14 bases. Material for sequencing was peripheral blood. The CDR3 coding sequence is TGCAGCGTAGCCGGGACTAGCGGGAGAGGGGATACGCAGTATTTT. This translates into CSVAGTSGRGDTQYF.